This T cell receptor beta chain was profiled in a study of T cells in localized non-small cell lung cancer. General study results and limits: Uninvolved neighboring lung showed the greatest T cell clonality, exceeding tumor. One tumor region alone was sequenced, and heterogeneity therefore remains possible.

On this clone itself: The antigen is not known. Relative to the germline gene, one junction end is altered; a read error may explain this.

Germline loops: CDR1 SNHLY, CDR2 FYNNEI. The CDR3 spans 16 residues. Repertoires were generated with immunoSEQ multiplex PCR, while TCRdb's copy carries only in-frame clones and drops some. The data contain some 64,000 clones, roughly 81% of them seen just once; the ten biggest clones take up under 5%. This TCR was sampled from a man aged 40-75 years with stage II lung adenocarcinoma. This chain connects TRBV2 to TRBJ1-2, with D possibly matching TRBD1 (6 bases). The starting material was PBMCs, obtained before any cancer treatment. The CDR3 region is CASREALINRDYGYTF. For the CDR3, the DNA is TGTGCCAGCAGGGAAGCCTTAATCAACAGGGACTATGGCTACACCTTC.